This T cell receptor (beta chain) was sequenced in a study of T cells after yellow fever vaccination. Via MiXCR, TCRdb re-called the 5' RACE reads, giving one row per CDR3 protein. The table includes 450,000 to 600,000 distinct CDR3 sequences, about 14% detected once. Germline V gene data show CDR1 as SGHDT and CDR2 as YYEEEE. V shed 8 bases and J 0 bases; nucleotides not matched to a gene: 8. CDR3 length equals 15 residues. Material: PBMCs, obtained on the day of the yellow fever booster vaccination. The receptor's source is a man aged 25-45 years who received the YFV17D yellow fever vaccine. The rearrangement links TRBV5-6 to TRBJ1-5; 7 bases line up with TRBD1. CDR3 sequence: CARKGTEYSNQPQHF. CDR3 DNA sequence: TGTGCCAGGAAGGGGACAGAGTATAGCAATCAGCCCCAGCATTTT.